Below are 19 T cell receptor beta chains sequenced from a single sample in a study of cytomegalovirus exposure and HLA in healthy donors. PCR was performed using 60 Vbeta and 13 Jbeta primers. The table came from immunoSEQ multiplex PCR; TCRdb's copy has only in-frame clones and leaves some out. The sample includes about 210,000 clones, about four fifths of them seen just once. Input material: PBMCs. The source is a woman between 45 and 60 years old in good health and CMV-seropositive.

The rearrangement uses TRBV13 and TRBJ2-3; 11 positions agree with TRBD2. Trimming cost V 5 bases and J 3 bases; bases outside gene matches: 4. CDR1 and CDR2 (germline): PRHDT, FYEKMQ (reference sequence). The CDR3 runs 15 residues. CDR3 coding DNA: TGTGCCAGCAGCGCGGGACTAGCGGCGACAGATACGCAGTATTTT. It specifies CASSAGLAATDTQYF.

This chain connects TRBV28 to TRBJ1-1; D remains ambiguous. The CDR3 is made up of 12 amino acids. CDR1 is MDHEN, CDR2 SYDVKM, per germline. V gave up 3 bases and J gave up 4 bases, with 6 bases separating them. CDR3 sequence reads: CASSFFSTEAFF. The DNA of the CDR3 is TGTGCCAGCAGTTTTTTTAGCACTGAAGCTTTCTTT.

Of note for this clone: The sample holds other DNA sequences that translate to the same CDR3. The V and J genes are TRBV6-5 and TRBJ2-2; the D gene is possibly TRBD2 (5 bases). The CDR3 sequence is 14 residues long. Germline V gene data show CDR1 as MNHEY and CDR2 as SVGAGI. Trimming removed 6 bases from V and 0 bases from J, with 8 bases in between. The CDR3 here is CASRRTANTGELFF. In DNA, the CDR3 is TGTGCCAGCAGGAGGACTGCGAACACCGGGGAGCTGTTTTTT.

This clone has a single count. The gene calls are TRBV7-9 and TRBJ2-2, with D possibly being TRBD1 (6 bases). CDR1 SEHNR and CDR2 FQNEAQ come from the germline V gene (reference sequence). The CDR3 spans 17 residues. The V gene lost 7 bases and the J gene lost 0 bases, with 18 bases spanning the gap. CDR3 sequence reads: CASMPNRVKANTGELFF. The CDR3 coding sequence is TGTGCCAGCATGCCAAACAGGGTAAAAGCGAACACCGGGGAGCTGTTTTTT.

This chain joins TRBV5-1 and TRBJ1-2; D unresolved. The germline V and J ends were trimmed by 0 bases and 2 bases, with 8 bases remaining between them. Germline CDR1 SGHRS, CDR2 YFSETQ. The CDR3 runs to 14 residues. CDR3: CASSLGSGNYGYTF. CDR3 bases: TGCGCCAGCAGCTTGGGGTCAGGAAACTATGGCTACACCTTC.

The chain has TRBV10-3 and TRBJ2-7; 8 bases align to TRBD1. The germline V gene encodes CDR1 ENHRY and CDR2 SYGVKD. V lost 6 bases to trimming and J lost 4 bases; unmatched junction nucleotides: 5. This CDR3 region has 13 residues. DNA of the CDR3: TGTGCCATCAGGGGGACAGGAAAGTACGAGCAGTACTTC. Its protein product is CAIRGTGKYEQYF.

The rearrangement uses TRBV9 and TRBJ1-1; perhaps TRBD1 as D (6 bases). Per germline, CDR1 SGDLS and CDR2 YYNGEE. The CDR3 is made up of 15 amino acids. Trimming took 4 bases from V and 0 from J, leaving 13 bases between them. The CDR3 spells CASSPTGQLNTEAFF. CDR3 in DNA: TGTGCCAGCAGCCCCACCGGACAGCTGAACACTGAAGCTTTCTTT.

This sequence joins TRBV10-2 and TRBJ1-6; 8 nucleotides line up with TRBD1. CDR1 and CDR2 (germline): WSHSY, SAAADI. V was clipped by 6 bases and J by 7 bases; unmatched bases: 14. The length of the CDR3 is 17 residues. In DNA, the CDR3 is TGCGCCAGCAGACGGGTGGAGCAGGGGGCTGTGAATTCACCCCTCCACTTT. Translating it yields CASRRVEQGAVNSPLHF.

This clone was detected once. The J gene is TRBJ2-3, the V gene TRBV4-1; D remains unclear. The CDR3 totals 12 residues. Trimming took 4 bases from V and 11 from J, leaving 13 bases between them. Germline CDR1 MGHRA, CDR2 YSYEKL. The CDR3 nucleotides read TGCGCCAGCAGCCGGGTCCTAGGTAAGCAGTATTTT. Translation: CASSRVLGKQYF.

The chain links TRBV5-1 to TRBJ2-5, with a weak D call TRBD2 (5 bases). CDR3 length: 12 residues. Trimming stripped 0 bases from V and 11 bases from J, with 11 bases between. Germline values: CDR1 SGHRS, CDR2 YFSETQ. Here the CDR3 reads CASSLDLREQYF. The CDR3 bases are TGCGCCAGCAGCTTGGACCTGAGGGAGCAGTACTTC.

This chain connects TRBV28 to TRBJ1-6; 8 bases match TRBD1. The CDR3 is 14 residues long. The J segment lost 10 bases and the V segment lost 4 bases, leaving 6 bases of the junction unmatched. Germline CDR1 reads MDHEN; CDR2 reads SYDVKM. Here the CDR3 reads CASSWTGIRSPLHF. The DNA for the CDR3 is TGTGCCAGCAGTTGGACAGGGATAAGGTCACCCCTCCACTTT.

The rearrangement links TRBV7-9 to TRBJ1-1, with 10 nucleotides matching TRBD1. CDR1 is SEHNR, CDR2 FQNEAQ, per germline (reference sequence). J gave up 4 bases and V 4 bases, and 6 bases lay outside the gene matches. The CDR3 has 15 amino acids. The CDR3 coding sequence is TGTGCCAGCAGCTGGGGGACAGGGGAGGGCACTGAAGCTTTCTTT. Translation: CASSWGTGEGTEAFF.

V gene TRBV5-1 combines with J gene TRBJ2-1, with TRBD1 as a possible D gene (6 bases). The germline CDR1 and CDR2 sequences are SGHRS and YFSETQ. Deletions cut 4 bases from V and 6 bases from J, with 11 bases between. The CDR3 consists of 13 residues. CDR3 sequence reads: CASSLGTINEQFF. The CDR3 DNA reads as TGCGCCAGCAGCCTAGGGACAATCAATGAGCAGTTCTTC.

The rearrangement uses TRBV5-1 and TRBJ2-3, with 9 bases aligning to TRBD1. The CDR3 runs to 16 residues. The germline V gene encodes CDR1 SGHRS and CDR2 YFSETQ. The V and J ends lost 2 bases and 2 bases, in that order; junction bases with no gene match: 6. The CDR3: CASSLQGASVTDTQYF. CDR3 DNA: TGCGCCAGCAGCTTACAGGGGGCATCGGTCACAGATACGCAGTATTTT.

The rearrangement uses TRBV30 and TRBJ1-2, with TRBD1 matching 7 bases. The V gene's germline CDR1 is GTSNPN and CDR2 SVGIG (reference sequence). Trimming cost V 1 base and J 4 bases; bases outside gene matches: 6. The CDR3 is made up of 14 amino acids. The CDR3 loop is CAWSDGTAGYGYTF. DNA for the CDR3: TGTGCCTGGAGTGATGGGACAGCCGGCTATGGCTACACCTTC.

The gene calls are TRBV19 and TRBJ2-5; D gene uncertain. This CDR3 contains 13 residues. Trimming left V 3 bases short and J 1 base short, with 6 bases between. Germline CDR1 LNHDA, CDR2 SQIVND (reference sequence). The CDR3: CASSINSQETQYF. In DNA form, the CDR3 reads TGTGCCAGTAGTATCAACAGCCAAGAGACCCAGTACTTC.

Only a few counts were recorded for this clone. The chain links TRBV28 to TRBJ1-5; 10 positions agree with TRBD1. The CDR3 runs to 15 residues. CDR1 MDHEN and CDR2 SYDVKM come from the germline V gene. V dropped 5 bases and J dropped 7; count of bases not matched to a gene: 8. CDR3 nucleotides: TGTGCCAGCAGTCCGGGACAGGGGACTTGGCAGCCCCAGCATTTT. Translating gives CASSPGQGTWQPQHF.

The chain recombines TRBV7-2 with TRBJ1-5; no clear D gene. V lost 3 bases and J lost 0, with 6 bases in between. The CDR3 contains 14 residues. Germline CDR1 reads SGHTA; CDR2 reads FQGNSA. The CDR3, as DNA: TGTGCCAGCAGCTTCACTCATAGCAATCAGCCCCAGCATTTT. Its protein is CASSFTHSNQPQHF.

The chain couples TRBV28 to TRBJ2-1; TRBD1 agrees at 9 bases. Germline loops: CDR1 MDHEN, CDR2 SYDVKM. The V and J ends lost 2 bases and 8 bases, in that order; junction bases with no gene match: 7. The length of the CDR3 is 15 residues. The CDR3 loop is CASSLRDRVGDEQFF. CDR3 nucleotides: TGTGCCAGCAGTTTAAGGGACAGGGTTGGGGATGAGCAGTTCTTC.